Each of the 2 T cell receptor beta chains below was sequenced from the same sample in a study of CD8+ T cells in alopecia areata. Following RNA extraction, reverse transcription yielded cDNA that acted as the sequencing template. Assay used: immunoSEQ multiplex PCR; TCRdb lists only in-frame clones, some missing. The sample lists roughly 120,000 clones, about three fifths occurring once. The treatment here: oral pan-JAK inhibitor, 5-10 mg twice daily. The sequencing used CD8+ T cells sorted from blood, collected at week 4, from a patient treated with tofacitinib. The receptors come from a human donor with alopecia areata.

V and J are TRBV7-9 and TRBJ1-1; D is perhaps TRBD1 (5 bases). Per the germline V gene, CDR1 is SEHNR and CDR2 is FQNEAQ (reference sequence). This CDR3 is 15 amino acids long. V lost 4 bases and J 3 bases, leaving 15 bases between the germline ends. CDR3 protein: CASSSPDGGYTEAFF. The CDR3, as DNA: TGTGCCAGCAGCTCCCCCGACGGGGGGTACACTGAAGCTTTCTTT. Variable domain in full (rest from reference TRBV7-9 and TRBJ1-1): DTGVSQNPRHKITKRGQNVTFRCDPISEHNRLYWYRQTLGQGPEFLTYFQNEAQLEKSRLLSDRFSAERPKGSFSTLEIQRTEQGDSAMYLCASSSPDGGYTEAFFGQGTRLTVV.

The chain is built from TRBV30 and TRBJ1-5; no clear D. The germline gives CDR1 GTSNPN, CDR2 SVGIG (reference sequence). The V and J ends lost 0 bases and 2 bases respectively, with 5 bases between them. The CDR3 is 13 amino acids. The CDR3 sequence: CAWSVFGNQPQHF. The CDR3 coding sequence is TGTGCCTGGAGTGTATTTGGCAATCAGCCCCAGCATTTT.